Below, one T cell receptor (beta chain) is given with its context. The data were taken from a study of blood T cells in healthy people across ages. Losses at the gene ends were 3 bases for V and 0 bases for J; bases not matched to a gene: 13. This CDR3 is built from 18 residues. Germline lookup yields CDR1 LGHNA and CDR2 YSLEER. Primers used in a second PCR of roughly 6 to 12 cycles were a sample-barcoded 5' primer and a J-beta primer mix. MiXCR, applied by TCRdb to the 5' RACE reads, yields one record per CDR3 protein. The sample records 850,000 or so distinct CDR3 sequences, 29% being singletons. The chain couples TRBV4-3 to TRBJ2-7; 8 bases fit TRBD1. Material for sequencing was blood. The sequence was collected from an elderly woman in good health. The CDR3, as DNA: TGCGCCAGCAGCCAGGGCGACAGGGGAGGAGTCAGCTCCTACGAGCAGTACTTC. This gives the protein CASSQGDRGGVSSYEQYF.